This TCR beta chain was recorded in a study of shared clonotypes between healthy human individuals. Clones were read by immunoSEQ multiplex PCR, and TCRdb kept only the in-frame ones, dropping some. Of about 380,000 clones in the sample, approximately 96% were seen once. The V segment lost 2 bases and the J segment 2 bases; nucleotides outside the gene matches: 2. This CDR3 is built from 14 residues. Germline CDR1 is SNHLY and CDR2 is FYNNEI. As regards this clone: Its target is unknown.

Findings and caveats of the study: Among donors, clonotype sharing was expected to be affected by sequencing depth. The study generally estimated greater richness for naive than memory subsets.

The sequence derives from a man aged 30 to 39 in good health. The V and J genes are TRBV2 and TRBJ1-2; 7 bases are shared with TRBD1. Material for sequencing was memory CD8+ T cells sorted from blood. Noted subset: CD45RO+ cells pooled with CCR7-negative TemRA cells. CDR3: CASSERGRNYGYTF. The CDR3 nucleotides read TGTGCCAGCAGTGAAAGGGGGCGCAACTATGGCTACACCTTC.